The 9 T cell receptor beta chains below all came from one sample that was sequenced in a study of technical replicates of blood from a few donors. Data came from immunoSEQ multiplex PCR; TCRdb stores just in-frame clones and leaves some out. The sample consists of approximately 100,000 clones, over 95% of them appearing once. Sequenced sample: T cells isolated from PBMCs. Receptors were obtained from a human donor in good health.

This rearrangement joins TRBV19 to TRBJ1-1, with 9 bases aligning to TRBD1. Germline-derived CDR1 and CDR2 are LNHDA and SQIVND (reference sequence). V trimming: 5 bases; J trimming: 5 bases; junction bases outside the gene matches: 6. The CDR3 totals 14 residues. CDR3 loop: CASSGTGGRTEAFF. The CDR3 DNA is TGTGCCAGTAGTGGAACAGGGGGCAGGACTGAAGCTTTCTTT.

The V and J genes are TRBV9 and TRBJ2-2; TRBD1 matches 8 bases. This CDR3 is built from 13 residues. From germline, CDR1 is SGDLS and CDR2 YYNGEE. With 3 bases clipped from V and 7 bases from J, the junction kept 2 bases outside the gene matches. CDR3 loop: CASSAGGNGELFF. The CDR3 bases are TGTGCCAGCAGCGCAGGGGGCAACGGGGAGCTGTTTTTT.

This sequence joins TRBV20-1 and TRBJ1-2; D unresolved. This CDR3 comprises 10 residues. Between the trimmed V and J ends, which lost 5 bases and 7 bases, there was a span of 8 bases. The germline V gene has CDR1 DFQATT and CDR2 SNEGSKA (reference sequence). CDR3 sequence reads: CSALGGGYTF. The CDR3 bases are TGCAGTGCTTTAGGAGGTGGCTACACCTTC.

This sequence joins TRBV27 and TRBJ1-3; 7 bases agree with TRBD1. Germline trimming cut 6 bases from V and 0 bases from J; bases unmatched to any gene: 2. The CDR3 sequence is 14 residues long. CDR1 MNHEY and CDR2 SMNVEV come from the germline V gene (reference sequence). The CDR3 nucleotides read TGTGCCAGCAGGCGGACAGGCTCTGGAAACACCATATATTTT. Its protein is CASRRTGSGNTIYF.

The chain recombines TRBV6-5 with TRBJ2-7, with 7 nucleotides matching TRBD1. The J segment lost 3 bases and the V segment lost 8 bases, leaving 1 base of the junction unmatched. The CDR3 spans 11 residues. The germline CDR1 and CDR2 sequences are MNHEY and SVGAGI. Written as DNA, the CDR3 is TGTGCCAGCCGGGACAGCTACGAGCAGTACTTC. It is translated as CASRDSYEQYF.

This rearrangement joins TRBV11-3 to TRBJ2-2; 7 bases match TRBD1. Germline assignment: CDR1 SGHNT and CDR2 YENEEA. This CDR3 contains 18 residues. The V gene end was trimmed by 5 bases and the J gene end by 2 bases; junction bases not matched to a gene: 14. For the CDR3, the DNA is TGTGCCAGCAGCCCCGCAACAGGGGATGCGCATAACACCGGGGAGCTGTTTTTT. It translates to CASSPATGDAHNTGELFF.

The chain has TRBV27 and TRBJ2-1, with 10 bases aligning to TRBD2. With V trimmed by 4 bases and J by 3 bases, 3 bases remained unmatched. In germline, CDR1 is MNHEY, CDR2 SMNVEV (reference sequence). This CDR3 spans 15 amino acids. The CDR3 DNA is TGTGCCAGCAGTTCAGCGGGAGGGATCTACAATGAGCAGTTCTTC. Translating it yields CASSSAGGIYNEQFF.

J is TRBJ2-3 and V is TRBV6-5; D unclear. This CDR3 contains 16 residues. V lost 2 bases to trimming and J lost 0 bases, with 12 bases between them. CDR1 and CDR2 from the germline V gene are MNHEY and SVGAGI. Here the CDR3 reads CASSYRRSTSTDTQYF. The CDR3 coding sequence is TGTGCCAGCAGTTACCGCCGAAGTACTAGCACAGATACGCAGTATTTT.

Of note for this clone: The junction does not match germline at one end; this may be a read error. Here the CDR3 reads CAWGRNQPQHF. In DNA form, the CDR3 reads TGTGCCTGGGGGCGCAACCAGCCCCAGCATTTT. The chain joins TRBV30 to TRBJ1-5, with D uncertain. Germline V gene sequence: CDR1 GTSNPN, CDR2 SVGIG (reference sequence). This CDR3 is built from 11 residues.